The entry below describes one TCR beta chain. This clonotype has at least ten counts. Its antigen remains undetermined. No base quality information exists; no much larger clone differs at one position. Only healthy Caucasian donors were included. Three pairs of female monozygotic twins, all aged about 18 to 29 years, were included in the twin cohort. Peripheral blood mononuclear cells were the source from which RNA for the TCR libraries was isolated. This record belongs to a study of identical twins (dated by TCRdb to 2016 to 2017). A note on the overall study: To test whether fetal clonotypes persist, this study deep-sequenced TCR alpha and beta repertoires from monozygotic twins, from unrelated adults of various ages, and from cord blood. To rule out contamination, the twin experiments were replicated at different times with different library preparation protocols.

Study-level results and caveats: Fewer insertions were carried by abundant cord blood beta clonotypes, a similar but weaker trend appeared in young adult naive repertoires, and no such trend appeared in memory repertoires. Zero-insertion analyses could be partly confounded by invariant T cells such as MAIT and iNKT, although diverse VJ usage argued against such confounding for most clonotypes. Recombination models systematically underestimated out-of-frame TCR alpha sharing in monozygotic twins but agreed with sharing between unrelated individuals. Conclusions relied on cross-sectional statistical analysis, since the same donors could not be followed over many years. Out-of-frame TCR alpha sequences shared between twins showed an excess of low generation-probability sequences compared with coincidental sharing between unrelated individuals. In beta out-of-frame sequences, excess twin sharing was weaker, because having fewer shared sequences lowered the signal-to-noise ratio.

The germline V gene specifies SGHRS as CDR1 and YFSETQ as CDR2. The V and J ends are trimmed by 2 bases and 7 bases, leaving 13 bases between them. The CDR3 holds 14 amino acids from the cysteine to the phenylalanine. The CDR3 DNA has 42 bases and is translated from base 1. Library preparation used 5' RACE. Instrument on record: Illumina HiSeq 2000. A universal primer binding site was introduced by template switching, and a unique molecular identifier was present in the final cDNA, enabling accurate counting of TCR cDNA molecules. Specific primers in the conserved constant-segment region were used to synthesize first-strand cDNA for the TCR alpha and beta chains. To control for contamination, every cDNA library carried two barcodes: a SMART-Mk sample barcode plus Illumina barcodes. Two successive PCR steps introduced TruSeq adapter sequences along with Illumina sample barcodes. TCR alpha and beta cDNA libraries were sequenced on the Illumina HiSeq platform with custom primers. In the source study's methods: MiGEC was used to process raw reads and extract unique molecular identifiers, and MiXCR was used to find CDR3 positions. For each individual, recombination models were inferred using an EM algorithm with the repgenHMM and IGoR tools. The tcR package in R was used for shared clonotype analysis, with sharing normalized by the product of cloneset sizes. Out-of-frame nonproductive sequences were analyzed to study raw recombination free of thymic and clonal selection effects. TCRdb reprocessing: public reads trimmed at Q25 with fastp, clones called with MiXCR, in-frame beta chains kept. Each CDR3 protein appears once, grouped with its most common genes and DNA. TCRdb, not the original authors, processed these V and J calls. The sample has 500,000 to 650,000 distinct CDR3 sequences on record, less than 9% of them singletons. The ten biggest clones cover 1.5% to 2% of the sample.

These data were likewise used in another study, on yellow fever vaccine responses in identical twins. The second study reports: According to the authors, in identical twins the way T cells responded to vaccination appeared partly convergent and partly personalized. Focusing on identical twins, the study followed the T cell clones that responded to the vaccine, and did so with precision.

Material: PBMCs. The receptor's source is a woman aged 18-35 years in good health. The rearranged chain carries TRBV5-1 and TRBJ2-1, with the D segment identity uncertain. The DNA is TGCGCCAGCAGCTTCCCCTCCAACGTGAATGAGCAGTTCTTC. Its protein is CASSFPSNVNEQFF.